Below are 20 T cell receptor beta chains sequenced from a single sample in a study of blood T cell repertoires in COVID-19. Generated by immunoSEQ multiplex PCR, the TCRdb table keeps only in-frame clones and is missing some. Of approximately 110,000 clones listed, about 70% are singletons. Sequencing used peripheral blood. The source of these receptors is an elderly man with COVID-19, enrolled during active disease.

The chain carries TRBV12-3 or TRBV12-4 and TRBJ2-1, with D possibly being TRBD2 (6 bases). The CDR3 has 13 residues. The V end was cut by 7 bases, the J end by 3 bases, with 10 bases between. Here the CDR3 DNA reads TGTGCCAGCATCCGGGGGAACTACAATGAGCAGTTCTTC. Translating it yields CASIRGNYNEQFF.

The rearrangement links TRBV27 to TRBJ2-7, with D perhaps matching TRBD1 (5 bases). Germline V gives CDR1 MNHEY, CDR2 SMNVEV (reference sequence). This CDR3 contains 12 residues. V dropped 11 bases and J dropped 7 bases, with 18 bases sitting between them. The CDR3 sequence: CASAGRPGEQYF. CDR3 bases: TGTGCCTCCGCAGGGCGGCCCGGGGAGCAGTACTTC.

The CDR3 spells CASSPAGGPETQYF. The CDR3 DNA reads as TGTGCCAGCAGCCCAGCGGGAGGGCCAGAGACCCAGTACTTC. The gene calls are TRBV27 and TRBJ2-5; 10 bases are shared with TRBD2. The CDR3 loop spans 14 amino acids. Germline assignment: CDR1 MNHEY and CDR2 SMNVEV (reference sequence). V dropped 6 bases and J dropped 4; count of bases not matched to a gene: 5.

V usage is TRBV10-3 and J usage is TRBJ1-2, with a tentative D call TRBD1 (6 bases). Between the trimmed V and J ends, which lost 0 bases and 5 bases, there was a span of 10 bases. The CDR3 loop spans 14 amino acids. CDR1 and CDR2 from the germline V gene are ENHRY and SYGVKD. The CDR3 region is CAISESYREYGYTF. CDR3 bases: TGTGCCATCAGTGAGTCGTACAGGGAGTATGGCTACACCTTC.

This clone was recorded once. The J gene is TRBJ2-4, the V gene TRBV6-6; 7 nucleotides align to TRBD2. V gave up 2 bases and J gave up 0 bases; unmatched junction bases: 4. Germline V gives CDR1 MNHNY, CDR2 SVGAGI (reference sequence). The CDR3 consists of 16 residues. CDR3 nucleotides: TGTGCCAGCAGTTACGGGGGGGAGCTAGCCAAAAACATTCAGTACTTC. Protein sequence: CASSYGGELAKNIQYF.

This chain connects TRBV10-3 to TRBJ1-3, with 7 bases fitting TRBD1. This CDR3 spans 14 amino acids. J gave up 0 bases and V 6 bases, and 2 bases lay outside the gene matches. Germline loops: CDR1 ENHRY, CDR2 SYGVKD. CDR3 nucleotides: TGTGCCATCAGAGACAGGGACTCTGGAAACACCATATATTTT. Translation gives CAIRDRDSGNTIYF.

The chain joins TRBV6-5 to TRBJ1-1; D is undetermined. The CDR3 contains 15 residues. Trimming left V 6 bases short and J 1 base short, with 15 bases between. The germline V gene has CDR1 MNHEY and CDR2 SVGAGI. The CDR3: CASSSNDGGNTEAFF. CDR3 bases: TGTGCCAGCAGCTCCAACGACGGAGGGAACACTGAAGCTTTCTTT.

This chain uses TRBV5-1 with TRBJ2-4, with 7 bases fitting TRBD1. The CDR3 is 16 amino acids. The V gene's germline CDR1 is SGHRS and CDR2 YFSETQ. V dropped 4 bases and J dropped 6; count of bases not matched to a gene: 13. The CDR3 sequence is CASSLTGDGSGNIQYF. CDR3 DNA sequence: TGCGCCAGCAGCCTTACAGGGGACGGATCAGGAAACATTCAGTACTTC.

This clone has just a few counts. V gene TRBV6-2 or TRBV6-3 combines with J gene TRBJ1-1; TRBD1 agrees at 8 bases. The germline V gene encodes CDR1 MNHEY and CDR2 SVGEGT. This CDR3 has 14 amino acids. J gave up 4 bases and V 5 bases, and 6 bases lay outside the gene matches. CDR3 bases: TGTGCCAGCAGTACCGGACAGGGCGTCACTGAAGCTTTCTTT. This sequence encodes CASSTGQGVTEAFF.

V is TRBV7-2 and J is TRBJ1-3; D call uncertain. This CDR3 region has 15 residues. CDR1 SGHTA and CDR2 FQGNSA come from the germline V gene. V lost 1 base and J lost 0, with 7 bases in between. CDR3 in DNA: TGTGCCAGCAGCTTAGAAATAGCCTCTGGAAACACCATATATTTT. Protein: CASSLEIASGNTIYF.

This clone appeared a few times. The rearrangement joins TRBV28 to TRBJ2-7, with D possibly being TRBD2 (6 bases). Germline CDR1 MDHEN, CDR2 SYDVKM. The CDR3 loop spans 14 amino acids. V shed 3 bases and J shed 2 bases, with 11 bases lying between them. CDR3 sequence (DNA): TGTGCCAGCAGTTTTGCGGGAACACCCTACGAGCAGTACTTC. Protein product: CASSFAGTPYEQYF.

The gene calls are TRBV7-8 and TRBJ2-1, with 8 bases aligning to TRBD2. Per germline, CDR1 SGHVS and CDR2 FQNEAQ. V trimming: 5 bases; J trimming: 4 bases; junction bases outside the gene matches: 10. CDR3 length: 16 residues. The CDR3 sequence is CASSPVGLAGYNEQFF. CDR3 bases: TGTGCCAGCAGCCCCGTTGGGCTAGCGGGTTACAATGAGCAGTTCTTC.

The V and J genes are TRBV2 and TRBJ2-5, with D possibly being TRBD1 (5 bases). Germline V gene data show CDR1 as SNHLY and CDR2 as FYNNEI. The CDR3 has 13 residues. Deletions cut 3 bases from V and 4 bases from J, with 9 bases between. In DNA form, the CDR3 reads TGTGCCAGCAGTGATGTGGGGCGAGAGACCCAGTACTTC. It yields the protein CASSDVGRETQYF.

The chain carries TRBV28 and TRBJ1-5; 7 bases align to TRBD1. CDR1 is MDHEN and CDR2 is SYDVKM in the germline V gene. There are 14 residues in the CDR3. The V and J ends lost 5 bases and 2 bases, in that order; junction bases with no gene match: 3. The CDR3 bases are TGTGCCAGCAGTGATGACAGGGGCAATCAGCCCCAGCATTTT. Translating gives CASSDDRGNQPQHF.

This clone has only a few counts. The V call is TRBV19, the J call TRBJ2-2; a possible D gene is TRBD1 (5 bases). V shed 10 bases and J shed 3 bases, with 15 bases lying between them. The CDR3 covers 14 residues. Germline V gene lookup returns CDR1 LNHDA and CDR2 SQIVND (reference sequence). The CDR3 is CATLRGADTGELFF. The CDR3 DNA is TGTGCCACTCTTAGGGGCGCGGACACCGGGGAGCTGTTTTTT.

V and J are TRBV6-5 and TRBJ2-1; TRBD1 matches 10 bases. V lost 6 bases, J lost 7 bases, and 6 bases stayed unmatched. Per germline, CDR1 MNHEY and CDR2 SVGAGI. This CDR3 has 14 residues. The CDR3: CASRGTGVRNEQFF. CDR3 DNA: TGTGCCAGCAGAGGGACAGGGGTGCGGAATGAGCAGTTCTTC.

CDR3 nucleotide sequence: TGTGCCAGCAGCGTGCGTAGCGGGGAATACAATGAGCAGTTCTTC. Amino acids: CASSVRSGEYNEQFF. V and J are TRBV9 and TRBJ2-1; 8 nucleotides line up with TRBD2. The CDR3 covers 15 residues. CDR1 is SGDLS and CDR2 is YYNGEE in the germline V gene. J was trimmed by 4 bases and V by 2 bases; bases with no gene match: 5. The full variable domain, its missing parts supplied by reference TRBV9 and TRBJ2-1, is DSGVTQTPKHLITATGQRVTLRCSPRSGDLSVYWYQQSLDQGLQFLIQYYNGEERAKGNILERFSAQQFPDLHSELNLSSLELGDSALYFCASSVRSGEYNEQFFGPGTRLTVL.

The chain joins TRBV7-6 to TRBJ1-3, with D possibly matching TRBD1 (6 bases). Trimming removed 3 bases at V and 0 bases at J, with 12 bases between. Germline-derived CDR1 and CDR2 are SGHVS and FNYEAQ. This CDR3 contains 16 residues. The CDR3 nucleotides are TGTGCCAGCAGCTTGACCGGGACACCCTCTGGAAACACCATATATTTT. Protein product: CASSLTGTPSGNTIYF.

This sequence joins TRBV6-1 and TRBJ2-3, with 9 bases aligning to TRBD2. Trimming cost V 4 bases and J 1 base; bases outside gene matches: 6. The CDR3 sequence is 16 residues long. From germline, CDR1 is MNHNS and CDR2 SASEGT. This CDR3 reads CASSALAGLGTDTQYF. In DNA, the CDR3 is TGTGCCAGCAGTGCGCTAGCGGGGCTCGGCACAGATACGCAGTATTTT.

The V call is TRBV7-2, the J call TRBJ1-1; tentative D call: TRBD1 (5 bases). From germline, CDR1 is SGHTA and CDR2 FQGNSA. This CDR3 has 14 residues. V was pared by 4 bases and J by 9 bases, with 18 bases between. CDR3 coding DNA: TGTGCCAGCAGCTCCAGGCCCCGGCAGGGCCAAGCTTTCTTT. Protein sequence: CASSSRPRQGQAFF. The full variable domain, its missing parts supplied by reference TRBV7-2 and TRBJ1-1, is GAGVSQSPSNKVTEKGKDVELRCDPISGHTALYWYRQSLGQGLEFLIYFQGNSAPDKSGLPSDRFSAERTGGSVSTLTIQRTQQEDSAVYLCASSSRPRQGQAFFGQGTRLTVV.